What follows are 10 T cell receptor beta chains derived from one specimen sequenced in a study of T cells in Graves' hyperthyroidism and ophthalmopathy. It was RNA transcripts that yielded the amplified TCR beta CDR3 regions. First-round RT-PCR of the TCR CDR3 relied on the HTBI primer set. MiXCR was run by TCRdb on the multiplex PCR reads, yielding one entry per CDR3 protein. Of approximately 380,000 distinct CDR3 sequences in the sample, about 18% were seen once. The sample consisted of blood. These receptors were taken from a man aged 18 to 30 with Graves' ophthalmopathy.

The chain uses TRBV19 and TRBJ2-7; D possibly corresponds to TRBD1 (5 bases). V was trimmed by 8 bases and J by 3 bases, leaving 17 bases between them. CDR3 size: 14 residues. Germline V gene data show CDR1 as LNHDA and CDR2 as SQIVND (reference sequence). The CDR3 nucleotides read TGTGCCAGTTCCCCGCAGGACACCGGCTACGAGCAGTACTTC. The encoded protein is CASSPQDTGYEQYF.

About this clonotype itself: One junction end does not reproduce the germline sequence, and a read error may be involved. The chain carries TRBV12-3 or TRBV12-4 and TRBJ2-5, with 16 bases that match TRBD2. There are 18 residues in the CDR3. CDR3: CAGSLGTSGGAGQETQYF. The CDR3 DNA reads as TGTGCCGGCAGCCTCGGGACTAGCGGGGGGGCGGGGCAAGAGACCCAGTACTTC.

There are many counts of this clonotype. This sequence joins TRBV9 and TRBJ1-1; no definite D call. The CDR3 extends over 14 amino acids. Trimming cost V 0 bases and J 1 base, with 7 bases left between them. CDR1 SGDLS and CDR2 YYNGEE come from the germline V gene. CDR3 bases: TGTGCCAGCAGCGTAGGAGGTCCGAACACTGAAGCTTTCTTT. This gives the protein CASSVGGPNTEAFF.

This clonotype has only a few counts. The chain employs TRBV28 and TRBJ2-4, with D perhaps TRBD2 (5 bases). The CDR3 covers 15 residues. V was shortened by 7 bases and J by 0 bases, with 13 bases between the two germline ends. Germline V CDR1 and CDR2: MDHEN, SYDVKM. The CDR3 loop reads CASTPGSLAKNIQYF. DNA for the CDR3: TGTGCCAGCACCCCGGGAAGCCTAGCCAAAAACATTCAGTACTTC.

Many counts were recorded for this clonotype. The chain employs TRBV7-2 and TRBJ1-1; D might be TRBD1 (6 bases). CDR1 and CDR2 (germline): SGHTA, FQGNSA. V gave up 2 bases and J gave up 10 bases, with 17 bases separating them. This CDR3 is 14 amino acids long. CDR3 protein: CASSLRPQDSPAFF. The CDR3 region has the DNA TGTGCCAGCAGCTTAAGGCCTCAGGACAGTCCAGCTTTCTTT. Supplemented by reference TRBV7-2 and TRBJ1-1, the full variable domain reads GAGVSQSPSNKVTEKGKDVELRCDPISGHTALYWYRQSLGQGLEFLIYFQGNSAPDKSGLPSDRFSAERTGGSVSTLTIQRTQQEDSAVYLCASSLRPQDSPAFFGQGTRLTVV.

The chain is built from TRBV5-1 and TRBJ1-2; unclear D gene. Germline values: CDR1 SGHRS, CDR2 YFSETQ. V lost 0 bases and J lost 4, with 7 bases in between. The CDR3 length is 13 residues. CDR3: CASSLARGYGYTF. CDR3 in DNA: TGCGCCAGCAGCTTGGCCCGGGGCTATGGCTACACCTTC.

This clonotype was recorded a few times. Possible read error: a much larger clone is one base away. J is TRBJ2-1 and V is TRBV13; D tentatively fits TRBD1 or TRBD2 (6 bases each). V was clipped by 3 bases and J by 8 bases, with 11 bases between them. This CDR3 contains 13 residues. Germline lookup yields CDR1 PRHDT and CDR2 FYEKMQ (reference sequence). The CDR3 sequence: CASSLDGGYEQFF. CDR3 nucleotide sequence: TGTGCCAGCAGCTTGGACGGGGGCTATGAGCAGTTCTTC.

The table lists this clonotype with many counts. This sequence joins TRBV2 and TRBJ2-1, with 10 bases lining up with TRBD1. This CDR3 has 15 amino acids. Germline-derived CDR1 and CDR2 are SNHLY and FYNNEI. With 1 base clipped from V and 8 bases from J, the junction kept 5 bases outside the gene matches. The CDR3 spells CASSEGTGGLYEQFF. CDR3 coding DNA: TGTGCCAGCAGTGAAGGGACAGGGGGTTTGTATGAGCAGTTCTTC.

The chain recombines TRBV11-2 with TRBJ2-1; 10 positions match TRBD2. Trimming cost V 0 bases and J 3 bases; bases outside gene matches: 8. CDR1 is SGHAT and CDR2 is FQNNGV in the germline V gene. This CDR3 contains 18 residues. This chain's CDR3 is CASSLDRGLAPVYNEQFF. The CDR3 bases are TGTGCCAGCAGCTTAGATCGGGGACTAGCGCCTGTCTACAATGAGCAGTTCTTC.

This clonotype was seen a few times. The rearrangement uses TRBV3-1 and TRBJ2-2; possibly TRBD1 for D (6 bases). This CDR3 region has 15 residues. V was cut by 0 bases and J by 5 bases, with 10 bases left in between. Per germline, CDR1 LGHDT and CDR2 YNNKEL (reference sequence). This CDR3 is CASSQEGRGTGELFF. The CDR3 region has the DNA TGTGCCAGCAGCCAAGAAGGCAGGGGAACCGGGGAGCTGTTTTTT.